Only a few counts were recorded for the clone carrying this T cell receptor (beta chain). A second PCR, run for roughly 6 to 11 cycles, used a sample-barcoded 5' primer plus a J-beta primer mix. TCRdb re-called the 5' RACE reads through MiXCR, storing one row per CDR3 protein. The sample consists of 1 million or so distinct CDR3 sequences, under 30% of them appearing once. This sample was included in a study of blood T cells in healthy people across ages. Separately, the same data were catalogued under a study of T cells of mothers and their children.

What was sequenced was blood. The source of this sequence is a girl aged 2 to 10 in good health.

The CDR3 sequence is CASSDPGDSNPFPEGYTF. The CDR3 DNA sequence: TGTGCCAGCTCCGACCCCGGGGACAGCAATCCCTTTCCGGAAGGCTACACCTTC. The chain uses TRBV18 and TRBJ1-2, with TRBD1 identical over 7 bases. There are 18 residues in the CDR3. The germline V gene has CDR1 KGHSH and CDR2 LQKENI. With 6 bases clipped from V and 8 bases from J, the junction kept 24 bases outside the gene matches. The whole variable domain, remainder taken from reference TRBV18 and TRBJ1-2, is NAGVMQNPRHLVRRRGQEARLRCSPMKGHSHVYWYRQLPEEGLKFMVYLQKENIIDESGMPKERFSAEFPKEGPSILRIQQVVRGDSAAYFCASSDPGDSNPFPEGYTFGSGTRLTVV.